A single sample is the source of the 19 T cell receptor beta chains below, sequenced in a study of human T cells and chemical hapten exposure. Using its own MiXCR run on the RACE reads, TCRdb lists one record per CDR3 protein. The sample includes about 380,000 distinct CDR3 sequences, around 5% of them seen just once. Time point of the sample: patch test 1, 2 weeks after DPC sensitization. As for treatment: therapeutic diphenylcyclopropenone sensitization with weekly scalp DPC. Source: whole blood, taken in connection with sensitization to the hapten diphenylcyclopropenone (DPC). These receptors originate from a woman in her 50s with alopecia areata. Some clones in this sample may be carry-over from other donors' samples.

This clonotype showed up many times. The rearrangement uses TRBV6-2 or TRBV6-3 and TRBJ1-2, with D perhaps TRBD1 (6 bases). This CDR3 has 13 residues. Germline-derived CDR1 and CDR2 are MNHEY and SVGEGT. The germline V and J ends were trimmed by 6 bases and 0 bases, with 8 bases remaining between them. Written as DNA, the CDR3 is TGTGCCAGCAGATGGACAGCTAACTATGGCTACACCTTC. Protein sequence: CASRWTANYGYTF.

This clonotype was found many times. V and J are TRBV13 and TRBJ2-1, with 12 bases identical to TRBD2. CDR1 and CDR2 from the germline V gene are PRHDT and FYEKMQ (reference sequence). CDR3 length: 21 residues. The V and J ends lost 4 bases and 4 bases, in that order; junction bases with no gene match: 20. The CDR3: CASSSRTGIGLAGHHYNEQFF. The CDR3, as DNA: TGTGCCAGCAGCTCCCGGACAGGGATTGGACTAGCGGGACACCATTACAATGAGCAGTTCTTC.

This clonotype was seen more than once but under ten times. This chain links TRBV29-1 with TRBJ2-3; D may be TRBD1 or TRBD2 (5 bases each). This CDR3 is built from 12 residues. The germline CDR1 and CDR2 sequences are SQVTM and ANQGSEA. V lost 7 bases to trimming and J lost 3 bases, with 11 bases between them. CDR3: CSGGRSTDTQYF. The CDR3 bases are TGCAGCGGGGGACGATCGACAGATACGCAGTATTTT.

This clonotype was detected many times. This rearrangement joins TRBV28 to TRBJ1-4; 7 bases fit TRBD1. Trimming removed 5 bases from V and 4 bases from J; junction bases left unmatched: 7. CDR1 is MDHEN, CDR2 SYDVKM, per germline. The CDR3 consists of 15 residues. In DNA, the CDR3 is TGTGCCAGCAGTCCGGACAGGACCCTTAATGAAAAACTGTTTTTT. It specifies CASSPDRTLNEKLFF. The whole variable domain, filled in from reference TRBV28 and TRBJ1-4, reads DVKVTQSSRYLVKRTGEKVFLECVQDMDHENMFWYRQDPGLGLRLIYFSYDVKMKEKGDIPEGYSVSREKKERFSLILESASTNQTSMYLCASSPDRTLNEKLFFGSGTQLSVL.

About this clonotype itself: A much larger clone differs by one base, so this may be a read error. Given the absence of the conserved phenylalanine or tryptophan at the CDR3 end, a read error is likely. CDR3 protein: CASSLVSTSGPQFL. In DNA form, the CDR3 reads TGTGCCAGCAGTTTAGTCAGCACTTCAGGGCCTCAGTTCCTC. The chain links TRBV28 to TRBJ2-1, with D tentatively TRBD1 (5 bases). Trimming left V 2 bases short and J 13 bases short, with 18 bases between. Per germline, CDR1 MDHEN and CDR2 SYDVKM. The CDR3 totals 14 residues.

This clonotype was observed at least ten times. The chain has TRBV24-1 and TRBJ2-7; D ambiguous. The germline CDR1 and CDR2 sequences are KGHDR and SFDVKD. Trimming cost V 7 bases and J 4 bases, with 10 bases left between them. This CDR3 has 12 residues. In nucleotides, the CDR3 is TGTGCCACCAGCGCAAAGGGATACGAGCAGTACTTC. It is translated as CATSAKGYEQYF.

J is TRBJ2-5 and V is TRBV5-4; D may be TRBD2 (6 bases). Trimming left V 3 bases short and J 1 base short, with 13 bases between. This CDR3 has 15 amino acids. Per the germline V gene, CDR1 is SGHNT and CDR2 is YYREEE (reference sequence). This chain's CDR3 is CASSWRMGGQETQYF. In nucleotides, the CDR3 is TGTGCCAGCAGCTGGAGAATGGGGGGCCAAGAGACCCAGTACTTC.

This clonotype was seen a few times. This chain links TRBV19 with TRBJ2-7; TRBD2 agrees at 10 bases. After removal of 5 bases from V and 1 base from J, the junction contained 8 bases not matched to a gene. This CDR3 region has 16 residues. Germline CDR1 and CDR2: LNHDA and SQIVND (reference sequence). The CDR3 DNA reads TGTGCCAGTAGTTCCCAGACTAGCGGGCTTTCCTACGAGCAGTACTTC. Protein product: CASSSQTSGLSYEQYF.

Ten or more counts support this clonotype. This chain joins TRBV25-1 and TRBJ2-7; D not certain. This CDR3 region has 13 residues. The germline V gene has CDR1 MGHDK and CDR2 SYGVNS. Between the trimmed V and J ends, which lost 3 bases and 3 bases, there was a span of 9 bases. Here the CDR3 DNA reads TGTGCCAGCAGTGAGTCGGACCTCTACGAGCAGTACTTC. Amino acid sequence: CASSESDLYEQYF.

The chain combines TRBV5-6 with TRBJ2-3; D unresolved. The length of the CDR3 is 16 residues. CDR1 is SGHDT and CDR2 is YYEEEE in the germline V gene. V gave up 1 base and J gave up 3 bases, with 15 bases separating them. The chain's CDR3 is CASSLRLPRVTDTQYF. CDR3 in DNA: TGTGCCAGCAGCTTGCGGCTTCCCCGAGTTACAGATACGCAGTATTTT.

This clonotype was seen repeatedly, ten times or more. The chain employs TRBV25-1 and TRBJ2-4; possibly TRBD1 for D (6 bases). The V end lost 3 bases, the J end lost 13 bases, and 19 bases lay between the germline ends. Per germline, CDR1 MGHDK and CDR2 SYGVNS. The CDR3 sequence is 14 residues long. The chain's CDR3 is CASSDSGGQVGQYF. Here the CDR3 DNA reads TGTGCCAGCAGTGACTCTGGGGGCCAGGTGGGACAGTACTTC.

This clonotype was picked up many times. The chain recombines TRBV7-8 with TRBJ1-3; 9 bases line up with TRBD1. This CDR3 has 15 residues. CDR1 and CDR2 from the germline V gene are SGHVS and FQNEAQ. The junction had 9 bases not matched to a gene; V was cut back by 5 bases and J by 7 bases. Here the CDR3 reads CASSPHTGGWNTIYF. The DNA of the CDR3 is TGTGCCAGCAGCCCGCACACAGGGGGCTGGAACACCATATATTTT.

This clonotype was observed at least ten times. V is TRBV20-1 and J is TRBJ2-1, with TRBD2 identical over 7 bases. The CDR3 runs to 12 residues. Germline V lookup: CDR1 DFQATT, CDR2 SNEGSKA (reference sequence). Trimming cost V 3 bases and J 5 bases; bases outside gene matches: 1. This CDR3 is CSARGTNNEQFF. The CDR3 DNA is TGCAGTGCTAGGGGGACTAACAATGAGCAGTTCTTC.

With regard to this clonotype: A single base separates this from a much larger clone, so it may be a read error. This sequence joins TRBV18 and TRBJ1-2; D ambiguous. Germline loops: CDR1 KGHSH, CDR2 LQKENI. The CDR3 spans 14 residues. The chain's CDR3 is CSSSQESLNYGYTF. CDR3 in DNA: TGTTCCAGCTCCCAGGAAAGCCTAAACTATGGCTACACCTTC. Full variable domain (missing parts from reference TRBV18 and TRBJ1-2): NAGVMQNPRHLVRRRGQEARLRCSPMKGHSHVYWYRQLPEEGLKFMVYLQKENIIDESGMPKERFSAEFPKEGPSILRIQQVVRGDSAAYFCSSSQESLNYGYTFGSGTRLTVV.

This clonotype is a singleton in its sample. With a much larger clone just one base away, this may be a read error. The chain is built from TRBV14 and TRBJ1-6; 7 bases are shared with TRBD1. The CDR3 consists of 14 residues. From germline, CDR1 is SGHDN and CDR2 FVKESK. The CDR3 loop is CASSQTGWDSHLHF. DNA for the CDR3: TGTGCCAGCAGCCAGACAGGGTGGGATTCACACCTCCACTTT.

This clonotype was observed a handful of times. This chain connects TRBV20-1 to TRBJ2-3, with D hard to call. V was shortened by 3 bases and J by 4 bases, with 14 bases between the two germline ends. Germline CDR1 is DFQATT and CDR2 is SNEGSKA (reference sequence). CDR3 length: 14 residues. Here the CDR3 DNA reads TGCAGTGCTAGTCCGCCGTCAGCCCCAGATACGCAGTATTTT. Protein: CSASPPSAPDTQYF.

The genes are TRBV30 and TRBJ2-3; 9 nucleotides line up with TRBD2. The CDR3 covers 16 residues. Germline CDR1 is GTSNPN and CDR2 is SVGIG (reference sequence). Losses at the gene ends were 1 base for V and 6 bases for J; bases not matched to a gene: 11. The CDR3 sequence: CAWSARRGRAGDTQYF. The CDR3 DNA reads TGTGCCTGGAGTGCCCGGCGCGGGAGGGCCGGGGATACGCAGTATTTT.

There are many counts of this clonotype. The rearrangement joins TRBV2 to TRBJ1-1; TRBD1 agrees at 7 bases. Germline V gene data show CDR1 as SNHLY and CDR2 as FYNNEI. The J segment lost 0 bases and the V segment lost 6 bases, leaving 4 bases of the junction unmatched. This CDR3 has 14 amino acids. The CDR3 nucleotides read TGTGCCAGCAGAGACAGGGTAATGAACACTGAAGCTTTCTTT. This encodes CASRDRVMNTEAFF. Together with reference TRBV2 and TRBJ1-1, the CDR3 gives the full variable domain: EPEVTQTPSHQVTQMGQEVILRCVPISNHLYFYWYRQILGQKVEFLVSFYNNEISEKSEIFDDQFSVERPDGSNFTLKIRSTKLEDSAMYFCASRDRVMNTEAFFGQGTRLTVV.

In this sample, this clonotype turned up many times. In DNA form, the CDR3 reads TGTGCCAGCGGGGGCGGCACTGAAGCTTTCTTT. It encodes CASGGGTEAFF. The chain employs TRBV9 and TRBJ1-1; D is perhaps TRBD1 (6 bases). CDR3 length: 11 amino acids. Germline V gives CDR1 SGDLS, CDR2 YYNGEE. V gave up 7 bases and J gave up 4 bases, with 8 bases separating them.